Presented here are 7 T cell receptor beta chains from one specimen sequenced in a study of blood T cells in healthy people across ages. Next came a second PCR, run for roughly 7 to 12 cycles, which used a sample-barcoded 5' primer along with a J-beta primer mix. TCRdb fed the 5' RACE reads into MiXCR, producing one record per CDR3 protein. The table has about 1.4 million distinct CDR3 sequences, roughly 59% seen once. The specimen sequenced was blood. Receptor source: a man younger than 35 in good health.

This sequence joins TRBV6-2 or TRBV6-3 and TRBJ1-2; D is unresolved. The CDR3 covers 13 residues. The germline gives CDR1 MNHEY, CDR2 SVGEGT. Trimming took 2 bases from V and 5 from J, leaving 9 bases between them. CDR3 in amino acids: CASSYTGMYGYTF. The CDR3 nucleotides are TGTGCCAGCAGTTACACGGGCATGTATGGCTACACCTTC.

This chain uses TRBV2 with TRBJ2-1, with D possibly being TRBD2 (5 bases). CDR3 length: 16 residues. The germline gives CDR1 SNHLY, CDR2 FYNNEI. Trimming took 7 bases from V and 4 from J, leaving 20 bases between them. The CDR3 here is CASTGELVAEYNEQFF. CDR3 nucleotide sequence: TGTGCCAGCACGGGCGAACTAGTGGCGGAGTACAATGAGCAGTTCTTC.

The chain uses TRBV7-9 and TRBJ2-3; D perhaps matches TRBD1 (6 bases). With 5 bases removed from V and 4 bases from J, the gap between germline ends came to 22 bases. The CDR3 contains 17 residues. The germline V gene has CDR1 SEHNR and CDR2 FQNEAQ (reference sequence). CDR3 sequence: CASSDSRGSSPSDTQYF. CDR3 nucleotides: TGTGCCAGCAGCGACTCCAGGGGTTCGAGCCCCTCAGATACGCAGTATTTT.

This sequence joins TRBV10-3 and TRBJ2-1; 8 bases agree with TRBD2. Trimming cost V 11 bases and J 3 bases; bases outside gene matches: 9. The germline V gene encodes CDR1 ENHRY and CDR2 SYGVKD. CDR3 length: 14 amino acids. CDR3 sequence (DNA): TGTGCCTCTCATTCCGGGACTAGCTACAATGAGCAGTTCTTC. The encoded protein is CASHSGTSYNEQFF.

The V call is TRBV15, the J call TRBJ2-3; the D gene is possibly TRBD2 (5 bases). With 0 bases removed from V and 4 bases from J, the gap between germline ends came to 8 bases. In germline, CDR1 is LNHNV, CDR2 YYDKDF (reference sequence). The CDR3 is 14 amino acids. This CDR3 is CATSRDPAADTQYF. In nucleotides, the CDR3 is TGTGCCACCAGCAGAGATCCAGCGGCAGATACGCAGTATTTT.

The rearrangement joins TRBV12-3 or TRBV12-4 to TRBJ2-5; weak D call: TRBD2 (7 bases). V gave up 7 bases and J gave up 5 bases, with 23 bases separating them. This CDR3 has 16 amino acids. DNA for the CDR3: TGTGCCAGCAACTTAAGCGGGACAATGGGCGGGGAGACCCAGTACTTC. Its translation: CASNLSGTMGGETQYF.

This clonotype has only a few counts. V usage is TRBV12-3 or TRBV12-4 and J usage is TRBJ1-2; D is ambiguous. Trimming cost V 6 bases and J 3 bases, with 17 bases left between them. The CDR3 is made up of 15 amino acids. The CDR3 loop is CASRAGLSRDYGYTF. Written as DNA, the CDR3 is TGTGCCAGCAGGGCGGGCTTGAGTCGGGACTATGGCTACACCTTC.